The 18 T cell receptor beta chains given below trace back to one sample, sequenced in a study of T cells in Graves' hyperthyroidism and ophthalmopathy (dated by TCRdb to 2018 to 2020). The library relied on multiplex PCR. Reads for this sample came from an Illumina HiSeq 2000. The TCR beta CDR3 regions were amplified from RNA transcripts. The TCR CDR3 was subjected to a first round of RT-PCR using the HTBI primer set and the Qiagen OneStep RT-PCR kit. TCRdb reprocessed the public reads (quality trimming at Q25 with fastp, clone calling with MiXCR) and kept in-frame beta chains. Every entry covers one CDR3 protein and lists the most common genes and DNA from its rows. The sample table records approximately 520,000 distinct CDR3 sequences; around 24% of these occur just once. The ten largest clonotypes hold 11% of the sample. The sequenced sample consisted of blood. These receptors originate from a woman in her 30s with Graves' ophthalmopathy.

V usage is TRBV20-1 and J usage is TRBJ2-5; D is unclear. The CDR3 spans 12 residues. The V end was cut by 1 base, the J end by 5 bases, with 8 bases between. Per the germline V gene, CDR1 is DFQATT and CDR2 is SNEGSKA (reference sequence). In DNA form, the CDR3 reads TGCAGTGCTAGAGCCCCCGAGGAGACCCAGTACTTC. Translation: CSARAPEETQYF.

A few counts support this clonotype. This may come from a read error, since a much larger clone is one base off. The genes are TRBV12-3 or TRBV12-4 and TRBJ2-2; D remains ambiguous. The CDR3 covers 12 residues. Trimming took 7 bases from V and 0 from J, leaving 3 bases between them. As DNA, the CDR3 is TGTGCCAGCAACGCGAACACCGGGGAGCTGTTTTTT. Translated, it gives CASNANTGELFF.

This clonotype was seen many times. The V call is TRBV14, the J call TRBJ2-7; D gene ambiguous. Germline V gene lookup returns CDR1 SGHDN and CDR2 FVKESK. V was shortened by 4 bases and J by 1 base, with 11 bases between the two germline ends. The CDR3 extends over 14 amino acids. The CDR3 reads CASSLRWGSYEQYF. The CDR3 nucleotides are TGTGCCAGCAGCCTGCGCTGGGGTTCCTACGAGCAGTACTTC.

In this sample, this clonotype turned up many times. V and J are TRBV6-4 and TRBJ1-5, with TRBD1 identical over 9 bases. The CDR3 spans 13 residues. Germline loops: CDR1 MRHNA, CDR2 SNTAGT. V gave up 3 bases and J gave up 6 bases; unmatched junction bases: 0. CDR3 bases: TGTGCCAGCAGTGAGGACAGGGGTCAGCCCCAGCATTTT. It translates to CASSEDRGQPQHF.

This clonotype has at least ten counts. This rearrangement joins TRBV4-1 to TRBJ1-3; D gene unclear. Trimming cost V 4 bases and J 3 bases, with 4 bases left between them. From germline, CDR1 is MGHRA and CDR2 YSYEKL. This CDR3 has 12 amino acids. The CDR3 reads CASSRVGNTIYF. The CDR3 DNA reads as TGCGCCAGCAGCCGGGTTGGAAACACCATATATTTT.

The V call is TRBV28, the J call TRBJ2-7, with 8 bases that match TRBD1. The V and J ends lost 6 bases and 2 bases, in that order; junction bases with no gene match: 6. CDR3 length: 14 amino acids. The V gene's germline CDR1 is MDHEN and CDR2 SYDVKM. The CDR3, as DNA: TGTGCCAGCAGGCCAGGGGGCGCCCCCTACGAGCAGTACGTC. This translates into CASRPGGAPYEQYV.

The table lists this clonotype with many counts. This chain joins TRBV6-5 and TRBJ1-1; D is unclear. V was cut by 2 bases and J by 4 bases, with 8 bases left in between. Germline V gene sequence: CDR1 MNHEY, CDR2 SVGAGI. This CDR3 comprises 13 residues. The CDR3 DNA sequence: TGTGCCAGCAGTTACCCCCCGGGCACTGAAGCTTTCTTT. This translates into CASSYPPGTEAFF.

This clonotype was detected only a few times. This rearrangement joins TRBV12-3 or TRBV12-4 to TRBJ1-5; no firm D call. Trimming took off 5 bases at V and 6 bases at J, with 23 bases between the two ends. The CDR3 loop spans 17 amino acids. CDR3 DNA sequence: TGTGCCAGCAGTCCTAGCCGGGCCCCGACGTTCGGTCAGCCCCAGCATTTT. Amino acids: CASSPSRAPTFGQPQHF.

The chain links TRBV4-1 to TRBJ1-2, with TRBD1 matching over 7 bases. From germline, CDR1 is MGHRA and CDR2 YSYEKL. This CDR3 is built from 18 residues. J was trimmed by 2 bases and V by 1 base; bases with no gene match: 13. The CDR3 DNA reads as TGCGCCAGCAGCCAAGCCGCGCAGGGGGTAGAGTGGAACTATGGCTACACCTTC. Its protein product is CASSQAAQGVEWNYGYTF.

In this sample, this clonotype turned up many times. The chain joins TRBV7-2 to TRBJ2-5, with no clear D. From germline, CDR1 is SGHTA and CDR2 FQGNSA. The CDR3 loop spans 14 amino acids. V was shortened by 5 bases and J by 2 bases, with 12 bases between the two germline ends. The CDR3: CASSVGRSQETQYF. In DNA, the CDR3 is TGTGCCAGCAGCGTCGGAAGGAGTCAAGAGACCCAGTACTTC.

This clonotype has a handful of counts. This chain joins TRBV10-3 and TRBJ1-1; D remains unclear. CDR3 length equals 11 residues. The ends were cut back, 8 bases at V and 1 base at J, with 5 bases in the middle. Looked up from germline, CDR1 is ENHRY and CDR2 is SYGVKD. The CDR3, as DNA: TGTGCCATCGGGTCGAACACTGAAGCTTTCTTT. It yields the protein CAIGSNTEAFF.

This clonotype was recorded many times. V is TRBV2 and J is TRBJ1-5; the D is unclear. With 3 bases removed from V and 2 bases from J, the gap between germline ends came to 11 bases. The length of the CDR3 is 15 residues. The V gene's germline CDR1 is SNHLY and CDR2 FYNNEI. The CDR3 spells CASSDGQVGNQPQHF. CDR3 sequence (DNA): TGTGCCAGCAGTGACGGCCAAGTAGGCAATCAGCCCCAGCATTTT.

Many counts were recorded for this clonotype. The CDR3 region is CASRGQGNTGELFF. The CDR3 DNA is TGTGCCAGCAGGGGACAGGGGAACACCGGGGAGCTGTTTTTT. This chain links TRBV6-5 with TRBJ2-2; 9 bases fit TRBD1. Germline V CDR1 and CDR2: MNHEY, SVGAGI. J gave up 1 base and V 6 bases, and 0 bases lay outside the gene matches. The CDR3 length is 14 residues.

This clonotype showed up many times. The chain links TRBV30 to TRBJ1-1; D unclear. Trimming pared 6 bases from V and 7 bases from J, leaving 21 bases between. The V gene's germline CDR1 is GTSNPN and CDR2 SVGIG (reference sequence). The CDR3 has 14 amino acids. The CDR3 sequence is CACHPIWNGREAFF. CDR3 DNA sequence: TGTGCCTGCCATCCCATTTGGAACGGCCGTGAAGCTTTCTTT.

The CDR3 loop is CASRAPDSPANVLTF. In nucleotides, the CDR3 is TGTGCCAGCCGCGCCCCTGACAGTCCGGCCAACGTCCTGACTTTC. The chain joins TRBV6-1 to TRBJ2-6, with D possibly matching TRBD1 (5 bases). This CDR3 comprises 15 residues. V dropped 8 bases and J dropped 6 bases, with 17 bases sitting between them. Germline-derived CDR1 and CDR2 are MNHNS and SASEGT.

This clonotype was counted at least ten times. The CDR3 DNA sequence: TGTGCCAGCAGCCAGGGAACCCAGCCCCAGCATTTT. It translates to CASSQGTQPQHF. The V and J genes are TRBV2 and TRBJ1-5; a weak D match, TRBD1 (5 bases). The V end lost 6 bases, the J end lost 7 bases, and 10 bases lay between the germline ends. The CDR3 contains 12 residues. Germline CDR1 and CDR2: SNHLY and FYNNEI.

This clonotype has just a few counts. This chain uses TRBV20-1 with TRBJ2-2, with a possible D match to TRBD1 (6 bases). V was clipped by 5 bases and J by 4 bases, with 26 bases between them. Germline assignment: CDR1 DFQATT and CDR2 SNEGSKA (reference sequence). The CDR3 has 18 residues. CDR3 region: CSADTPRAGALGTGELFF. In DNA, the CDR3 is TGCAGTGCTGACACGCCACGGGCAGGGGCCCTGGGCACCGGGGAGCTGTTTTTT.

The V and J genes are TRBV20-1 and TRBJ2-7; D tentatively fits TRBD1 or TRBD2 (7 bases each). The CDR3 spans 15 residues. Germline assignment: CDR1 DFQATT and CDR2 SNEGSKA (reference sequence). The germline V and J ends were trimmed by 1 base and 6 bases, with 19 bases remaining between them. The CDR3 DNA sequence: TGCAGTGCTAGAGGAGGGCAGGGGGGGTTCTCCGAGCAGTACTTC. Its translation is CSARGGQGGFSEQYF.